This T cell receptor (beta chain) was captured by sequencing in a study of T cells in localized non-small cell lung cancer. CDR3 length: 12 amino acids. The germline CDR1 and CDR2 sequences are LNHDA and SQIVND (reference sequence). Trimming cost V 9 bases and J 3 bases, with 8 bases left between them. With respect to this clone: Distinct nucleotide sequences in the sample also encode this CDR3.

TCRdb's copy holds only in-frame clones and misses some; the assay was immunoSEQ multiplex PCR. The sample consists of some 64,000 clones, under 90% of them appearing once. The receptor comes from a woman aged 35 to 70 with stage I lung adenocarcinoma. This sequence joins TRBV19 and TRBJ1-4; a weak D match, TRBD1 (5 bases). The starting material was peripheral blood, obtained before any cancer treatment. The CDR3 DNA reads TGTGCCAGCCGACAGTCTAATGAAAAACTGTTTTTT. This sequence encodes CASRQSNEKLFF.